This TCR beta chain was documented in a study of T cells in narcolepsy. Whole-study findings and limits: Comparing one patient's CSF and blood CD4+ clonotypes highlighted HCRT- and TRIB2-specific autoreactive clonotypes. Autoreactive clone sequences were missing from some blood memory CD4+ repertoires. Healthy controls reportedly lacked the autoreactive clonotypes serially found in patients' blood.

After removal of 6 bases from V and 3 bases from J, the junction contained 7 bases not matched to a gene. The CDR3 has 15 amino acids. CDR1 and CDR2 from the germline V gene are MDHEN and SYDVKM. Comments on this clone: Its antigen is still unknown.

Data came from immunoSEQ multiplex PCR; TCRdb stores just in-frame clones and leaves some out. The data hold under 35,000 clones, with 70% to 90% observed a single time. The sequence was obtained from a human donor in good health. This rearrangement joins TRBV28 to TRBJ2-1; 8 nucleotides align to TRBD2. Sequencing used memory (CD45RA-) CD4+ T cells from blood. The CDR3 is CASSFQAGVYNEQFF. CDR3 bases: TGTGCCAGCAGCTTTCAAGCGGGAGTCTACAATGAGCAGTTCTTC.